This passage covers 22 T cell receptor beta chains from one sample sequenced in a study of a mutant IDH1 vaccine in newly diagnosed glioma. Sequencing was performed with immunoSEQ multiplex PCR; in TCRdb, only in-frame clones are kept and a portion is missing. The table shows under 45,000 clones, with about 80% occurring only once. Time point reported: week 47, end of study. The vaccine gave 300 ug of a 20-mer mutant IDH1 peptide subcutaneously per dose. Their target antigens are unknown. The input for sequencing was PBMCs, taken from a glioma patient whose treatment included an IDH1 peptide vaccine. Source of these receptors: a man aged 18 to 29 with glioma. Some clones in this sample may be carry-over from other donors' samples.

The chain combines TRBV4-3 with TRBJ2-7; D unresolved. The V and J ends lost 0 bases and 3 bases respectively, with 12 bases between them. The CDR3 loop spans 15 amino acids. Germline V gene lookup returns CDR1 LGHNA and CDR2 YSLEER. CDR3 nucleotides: TGCGCCAGCAGCCAAGATATCACGACATACTACGAGCAGTACTTC. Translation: CASSQDITTYYEQYF.

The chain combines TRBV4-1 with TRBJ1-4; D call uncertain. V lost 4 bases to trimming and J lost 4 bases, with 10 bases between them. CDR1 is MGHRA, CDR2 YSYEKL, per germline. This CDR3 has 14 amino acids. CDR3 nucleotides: TGCGCCAGCAGCCCTCCGGGCCATAATGAAAAACTGTTTTTT. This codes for CASSPPGHNEKLFF.

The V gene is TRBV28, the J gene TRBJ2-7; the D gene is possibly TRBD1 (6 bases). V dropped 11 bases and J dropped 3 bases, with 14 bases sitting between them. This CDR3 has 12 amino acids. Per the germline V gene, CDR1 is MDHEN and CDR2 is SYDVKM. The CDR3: CAVGAGDYEQYF. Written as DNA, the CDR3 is TGTGCCGTGGGGGCAGGGGACTACGAGCAGTACTTC.

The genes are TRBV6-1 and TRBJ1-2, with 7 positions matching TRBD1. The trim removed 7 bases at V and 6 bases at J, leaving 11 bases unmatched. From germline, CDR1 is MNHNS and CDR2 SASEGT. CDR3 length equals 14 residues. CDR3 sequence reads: CASINTGTDNGYTF. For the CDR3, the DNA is TGTGCCAGCATAAACACCGGGACAGATAATGGCTACACCTTC.

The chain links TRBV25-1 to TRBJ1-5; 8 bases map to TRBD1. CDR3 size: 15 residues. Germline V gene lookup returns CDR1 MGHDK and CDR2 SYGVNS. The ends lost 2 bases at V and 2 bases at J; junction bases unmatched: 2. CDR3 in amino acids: CASSEAGGGNQPQHF. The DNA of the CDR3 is TGTGCCAGCAGTGAAGCAGGGGGCGGCAATCAGCCCCAGCATTTT.

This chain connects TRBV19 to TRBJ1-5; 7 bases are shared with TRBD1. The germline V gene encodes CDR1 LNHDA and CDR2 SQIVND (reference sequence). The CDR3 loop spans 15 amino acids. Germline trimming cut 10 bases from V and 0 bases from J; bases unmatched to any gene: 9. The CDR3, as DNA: TGTGCCACCGTTGACAGGGCCTATAGCAATCAGCCCCAGCATTTT. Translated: CATVDRAYSNQPQHF. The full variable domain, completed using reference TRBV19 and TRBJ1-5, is DGGITQSPKYLFRKEGQNVTLSCEQNLNHDAMYWYRQDPGQGLRLIYYSQIVNDFQKGDIAEGYSVSREKKESFPLTVTSAQKNPTAFYLCATVDRAYSNQPQHFGDGTRLSIL.

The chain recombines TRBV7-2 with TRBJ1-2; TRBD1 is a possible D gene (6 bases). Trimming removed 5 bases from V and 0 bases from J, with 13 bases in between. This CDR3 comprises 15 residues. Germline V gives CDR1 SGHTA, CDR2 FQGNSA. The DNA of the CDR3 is TGTGCCAGCAGCGCCCGGGACATGTCTAACTATGGCTACACCTTC. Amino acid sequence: CASSARDMSNYGYTF.

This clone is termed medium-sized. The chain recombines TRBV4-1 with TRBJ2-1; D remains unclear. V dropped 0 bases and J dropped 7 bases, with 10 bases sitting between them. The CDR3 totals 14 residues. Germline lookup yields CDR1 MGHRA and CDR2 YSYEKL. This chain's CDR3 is CASSQERAFNEQFF. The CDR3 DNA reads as TGCGCCAGCAGCCAAGAAAGGGCTTTTAATGAGCAGTTCTTC.

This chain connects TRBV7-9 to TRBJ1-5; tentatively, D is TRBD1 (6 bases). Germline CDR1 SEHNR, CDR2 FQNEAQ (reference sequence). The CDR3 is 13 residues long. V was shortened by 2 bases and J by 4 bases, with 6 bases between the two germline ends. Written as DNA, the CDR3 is TGTGCCAGCAGCTTAACAGGGAATCAGCCCCAGCATTTT. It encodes CASSLTGNQPQHF.

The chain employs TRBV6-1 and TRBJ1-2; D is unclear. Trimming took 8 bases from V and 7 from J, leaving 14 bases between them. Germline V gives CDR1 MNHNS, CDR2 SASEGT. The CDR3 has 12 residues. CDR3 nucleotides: TGTGCCAGCGGAGGTCTTAACAGTGGCTACACCTTC. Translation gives CASGGLNSGYTF.

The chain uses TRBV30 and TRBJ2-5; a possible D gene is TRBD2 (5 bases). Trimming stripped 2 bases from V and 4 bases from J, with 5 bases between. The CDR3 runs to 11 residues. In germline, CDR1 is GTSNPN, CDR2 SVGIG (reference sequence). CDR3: CAWSRGETQYF. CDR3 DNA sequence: TGTGCCTGGAGTCGGGGAGAGACCCAGTACTTC.

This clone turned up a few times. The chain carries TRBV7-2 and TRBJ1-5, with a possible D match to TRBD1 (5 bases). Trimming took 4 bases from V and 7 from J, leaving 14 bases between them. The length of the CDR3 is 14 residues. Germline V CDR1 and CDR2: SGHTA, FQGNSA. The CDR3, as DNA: TGTGCCAGCAGCTCCCGCCGACAGAACCAGCCCCAGCATTTT. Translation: CASSSRRQNQPQHF.

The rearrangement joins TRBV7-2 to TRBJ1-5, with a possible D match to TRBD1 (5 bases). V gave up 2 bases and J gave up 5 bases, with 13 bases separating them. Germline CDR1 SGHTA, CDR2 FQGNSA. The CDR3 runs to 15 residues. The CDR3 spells CASSLMVQTDQPQHF. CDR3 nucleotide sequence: TGTGCCAGCAGCTTAATGGTGCAGACAGATCAGCCCCAGCATTTT.

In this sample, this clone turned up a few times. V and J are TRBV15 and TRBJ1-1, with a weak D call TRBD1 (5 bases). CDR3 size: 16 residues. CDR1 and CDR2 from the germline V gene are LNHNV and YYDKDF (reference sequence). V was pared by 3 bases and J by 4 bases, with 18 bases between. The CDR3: CATSRQGHQFGTEAFF. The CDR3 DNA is TGTGCCACCAGCAGGCAAGGACACCAATTCGGCACTGAAGCTTTCTTT.

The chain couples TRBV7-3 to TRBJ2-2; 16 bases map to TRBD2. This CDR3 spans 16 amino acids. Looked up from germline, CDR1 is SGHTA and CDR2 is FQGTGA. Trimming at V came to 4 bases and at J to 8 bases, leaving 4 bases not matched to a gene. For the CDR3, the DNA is TGTGCCAGCAGCTCGGGACTAGCGGGAGGGCCAGGGGAGCTGTTTTTT. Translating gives CASSSGLAGGPGELFF.

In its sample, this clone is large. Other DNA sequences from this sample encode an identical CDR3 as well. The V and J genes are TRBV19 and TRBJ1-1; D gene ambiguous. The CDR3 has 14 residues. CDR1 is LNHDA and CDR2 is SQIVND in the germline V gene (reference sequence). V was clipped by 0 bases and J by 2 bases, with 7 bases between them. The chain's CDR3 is CASSIDARNTEAFF. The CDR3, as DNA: TGTGCCAGTAGTATAGATGCAAGAAACACTGAAGCTTTCTTT.

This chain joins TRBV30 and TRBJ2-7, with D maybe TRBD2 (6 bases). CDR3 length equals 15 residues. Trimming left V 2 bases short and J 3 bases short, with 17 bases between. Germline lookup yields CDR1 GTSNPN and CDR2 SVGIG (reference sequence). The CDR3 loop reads CAWSPLLAGHYEQYF. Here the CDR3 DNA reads TGTGCCTGGAGTCCTTTACTAGCCGGTCACTACGAGCAGTACTTC.

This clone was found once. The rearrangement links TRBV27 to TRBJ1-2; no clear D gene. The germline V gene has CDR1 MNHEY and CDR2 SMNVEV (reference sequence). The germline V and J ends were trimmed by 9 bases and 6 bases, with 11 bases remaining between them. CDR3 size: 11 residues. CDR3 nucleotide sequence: TGTGCCAGTAGGTACCGGGATGGCTACACCTTC. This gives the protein CASRYRDGYTF.

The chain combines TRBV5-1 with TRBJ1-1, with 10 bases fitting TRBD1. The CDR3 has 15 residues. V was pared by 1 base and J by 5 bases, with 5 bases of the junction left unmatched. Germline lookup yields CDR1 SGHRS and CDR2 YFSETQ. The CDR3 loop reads CASSLRTGGRTEAFF. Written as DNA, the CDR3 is TGCGCCAGCAGCTTGCGGACAGGGGGTCGGACTGAAGCTTTCTTT.

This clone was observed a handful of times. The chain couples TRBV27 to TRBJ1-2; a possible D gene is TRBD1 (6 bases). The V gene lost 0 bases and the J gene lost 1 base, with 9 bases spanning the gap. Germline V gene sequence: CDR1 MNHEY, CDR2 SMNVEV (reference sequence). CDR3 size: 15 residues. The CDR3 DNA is TGTGCCAGCAGTTTATCGACAGGCCTTAACTATGGCTACACCTTC. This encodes CASSLSTGLNYGYTF.

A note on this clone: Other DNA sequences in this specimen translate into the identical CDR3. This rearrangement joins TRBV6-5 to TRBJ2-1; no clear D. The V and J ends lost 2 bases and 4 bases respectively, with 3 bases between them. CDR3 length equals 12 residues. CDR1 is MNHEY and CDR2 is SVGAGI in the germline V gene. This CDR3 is CASSYGYNEQFF. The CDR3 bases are TGTGCCAGCAGTTACGGTTACAATGAGCAGTTCTTC.

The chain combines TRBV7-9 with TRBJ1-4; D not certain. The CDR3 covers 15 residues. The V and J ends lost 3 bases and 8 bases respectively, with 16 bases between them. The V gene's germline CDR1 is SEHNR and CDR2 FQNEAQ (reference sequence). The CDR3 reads CASSFPWVAREKLFF. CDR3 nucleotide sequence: TGTGCCAGCAGCTTTCCTTGGGTCGCGCGGGAAAAACTGTTTTTT.